The next 13 T cell receptor beta chains were all read from a single sample in a study of blood T cell repertoires in COVID-19. Clones were sequenced by immunoSEQ multiplex PCR, and TCRdb holds only the in-frame ones, with some missing. This table has approximately 130,000 clones, about 76% appearing once. The sample consisted of peripheral blood. Source of these receptors: a man older than 75 with acute or convalescent COVID-19.

In this sample, this clone turned up a few times. The chain has TRBV28 and TRBJ2-3; TRBD1 matches at 9 bases. Germline V gives CDR1 MDHEN, CDR2 SYDVKM. V shed 8 bases, J shed 6 bases, and the junction held 9 bases outside the gene matches. The CDR3 runs to 14 residues. In DNA form, the CDR3 reads TGTGCCAGCGGAGGGACAGGGTCTTCGGATACGCAGTATTTT. Residues: CASGGTGSSDTQYF.

The CDR3 loop reads CASGAGGGYEQYF. The CDR3 region has the DNA TGTGCCAGTGGAGCGGGCGGGGGGTACGAGCAGTACTTC. The rearrangement uses TRBV19 and TRBJ2-7; TRBD2 aligns across 8 bases. CDR3 length equals 13 residues. The germline CDR1 and CDR2 sequences are LNHDA and SQIVND (reference sequence). Trimming cost V 8 bases and J 4 bases; bases outside gene matches: 7. The whole variable domain, filled in from reference TRBV19 and TRBJ2-7, reads DGGITQSPKYLFRKEGQNVTLSCEQNLNHDAMYWYRQDPGQGLRLIYYSQIVNDFQKGDIAEGYSVSREKKESFPLTVTSAQKNPTAFYLCASGAGGGYEQYFGPGTRLTVT.

This clone was detected only a few times. The chain combines TRBV10-1 with TRBJ1-6; D is possibly TRBD1 (6 bases). Trimming removed 2 bases from V and 2 bases from J, with 19 bases in between. Germline lookup yields CDR1 WNHNN and CDR2 SYGVQD (reference sequence). The CDR3 sequence is 19 residues long. This CDR3 reads CASSEPPVVRGTYNSPLHF. The CDR3 coding sequence is TGCGCCAGCAGTGAGCCCCCGGTGGTCAGGGGCACCTATAATTCACCCCTCCACTTT.

In regard to this clone: Mismatch with germline at one junction end may stem from a read error. This chain uses TRBV28 with TRBJ1-1, with 9 positions matching TRBD1. This CDR3 is built from 15 residues. The germline V gene encodes CDR1 MDHEN and CDR2 SYDVKM. The CDR3 region is CASSYRGRGSTEPFF. The CDR3 DNA reads as TGTGCCAGCAGTTACAGGGGGCGCGGGTCAACTGAACCTTTCTTT. Using reference TRBV28 and TRBJ1-1 for the parts outside the CDR3, the full variable domain is DVKVTQSSRYLVKRTGEKVFLECVQDMDHENMFWYRQDPGLGLRLIYFSYDVKMKEKGDIPEGYSVSREKKERFSLILESASTNQTSMYLCASSYRGRGSTEPFFGQGTRLTVV.

The chain has TRBV19 and TRBJ1-1; tentative D call: TRBD1 (6 bases). Looked up from germline, CDR1 is LNHDA and CDR2 is SQIVND (reference sequence). The CDR3 loop spans 16 amino acids. V gave up 1 base and J gave up 1 base, with 13 bases separating them. The CDR3 coding sequence is TGTGCCAGTAGTATAGTTTGGGCAGGGGCGAACACTGAAGCTTTCTTT. Residues: CASSIVWAGANTEAFF. Full variable domain (rest looked up from reference TRBV19 and TRBJ1-1): DGGITQSPKYLFRKEGQNVTLSCEQNLNHDAMYWYRQDPGQGLRLIYYSQIVNDFQKGDIAEGYSVSREKKESFPLTVTSAQKNPTAFYLCASSIVWAGANTEAFFGQGTRLTVV.

V is TRBV5-6 and J is TRBJ2-5; 7 nucleotides line up with TRBD1. V lost 4 bases to trimming and J lost 1 base; unmatched junction nucleotides: 4. The CDR3 is 14 residues long. CDR1 is SGHDT, CDR2 YYEEEE, per germline. CDR3 nucleotide sequence: TGTGCCAGCAGCCCAGGGACAGTCCAAGAGACCCAGTACTTC. Translating it yields CASSPGTVQETQYF.

The V and J genes are TRBV6-6 and TRBJ2-3; D is perhaps TRBD1 (6 bases). The V gene lost 2 bases and the J gene lost 1 base, with 13 bases spanning the gap. The CDR3 is 16 residues long. Germline values: CDR1 MNHNY, CDR2 SVGAGI (reference sequence). The CDR3: CASSYSGAGGTDTQYF. The CDR3 DNA reads as TGTGCCAGCAGTTACAGTGGGGCAGGGGGCACAGATACGCAGTATTTT.

V is TRBV28 and J is TRBJ2-7; a weak D match, TRBD2 (6 bases). Germline V CDR1 and CDR2: MDHEN, SYDVKM. This CDR3 is 13 amino acids long. V shed 4 bases and J shed 7 bases, with 14 bases lying between them. CDR3 protein: CASSSLMEGEQYF. The DNA for the CDR3 is TGTGCCAGCAGTTCCCTGATGGAGGGGGAGCAGTACTTC. The whole variable domain, remainder taken from reference TRBV28 and TRBJ2-7, is DVKVTQSSRYLVKRTGEKVFLECVQDMDHENMFWYRQDPGLGLRLIYFSYDVKMKEKGDIPEGYSVSREKKERFSLILESASTNQTSMYLCASSSLMEGEQYFGPGTRLTVT.

The chain recombines TRBV7-2 with TRBJ2-3; 13 positions agree with TRBD2. With 2 bases clipped from V and 6 bases from J, the junction kept 5 bases outside the gene matches. Germline lookup yields CDR1 SGHTA and CDR2 FQGNSA. The CDR3 loop spans 16 amino acids. DNA for the CDR3: TGTGCCAGCAGCTTAAGGGGACTAGCGGGGAGGGATACGCAGTATTTT. It is translated as CASSLRGLAGRDTQYF.

Only a few counts were recorded for this clone. The chain joins TRBV9 to TRBJ1-6; possible D gene TRBD1, 6 bases. Germline V gene lookup returns CDR1 SGDLS and CDR2 YYNGEE. CDR3 length: 16 residues. Trimming removed 3 bases from V and 6 bases from J, with 16 bases in between. In nucleotides, the CDR3 is TGTGCCAGCAGCGAAGAGCCACAGGGCCCTAATTCACCCCTCCACTTT. As protein: CASSEEPQGPNSPLHF.

The chain employs TRBV7-9 and TRBJ2-5; 11 positions agree with TRBD2. Germline CDR1 is SEHNR and CDR2 is FQNEAQ (reference sequence). The CDR3 contains 15 residues. The V gene end was trimmed by 5 bases and the J gene end by 1 base; junction bases not matched to a gene: 3. The DNA for the CDR3 is TGTGCCAGCAGCCAGGGGACTAGCGGCCAAGAGACCCAGTACTTC. Residues: CASSQGTSGQETQYF.

This clone was detected a few times. The rearrangement joins TRBV28 to TRBJ1-2; D remains unclear. This CDR3 is built from 13 residues. The germline V gene has CDR1 MDHEN and CDR2 SYDVKM. The V end was cut by 3 bases, the J end by 4 bases, with 9 bases between. Here the CDR3 reads CASSLWRIYGYTF. In nucleotides, the CDR3 is TGTGCCAGCAGTTTGTGGAGAATCTATGGCTACACCTTC.

The gene calls are TRBV6-5 and TRBJ1-3, with D perhaps matching TRBD1 (5 bases). The V gene's germline CDR1 is MNHEY and CDR2 SVGAGI. The CDR3 loop spans 15 amino acids. V was pared by 2 bases and J by 0 bases, with 8 bases between. Here the CDR3 reads CASSYGGSSGNTIYF. CDR3 in DNA: TGTGCCAGCAGTTACGGGGGGAGCTCTGGAAACACCATATATTTT.